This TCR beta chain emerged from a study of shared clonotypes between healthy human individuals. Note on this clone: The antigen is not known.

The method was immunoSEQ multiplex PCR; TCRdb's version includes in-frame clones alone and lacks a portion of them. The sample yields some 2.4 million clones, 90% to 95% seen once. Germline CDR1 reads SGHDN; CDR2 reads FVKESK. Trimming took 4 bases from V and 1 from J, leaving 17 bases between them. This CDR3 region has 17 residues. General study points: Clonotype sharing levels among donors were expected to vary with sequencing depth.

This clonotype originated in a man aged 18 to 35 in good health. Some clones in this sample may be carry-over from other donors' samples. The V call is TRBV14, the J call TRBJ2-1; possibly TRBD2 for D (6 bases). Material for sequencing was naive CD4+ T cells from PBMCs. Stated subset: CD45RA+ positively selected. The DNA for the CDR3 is TGTGCCAGCAGCCCAGGCTACGGGGGATGGTCCTACAATGAGCAGTTCTTC. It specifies CASSPGYGGWSYNEQFF.